The 29 T cell receptor beta chains below come from one sample, sequenced in a study of T cells in pancreatic ductal adenocarcinoma. The selected patients with pancreatic ductal adenocarcinoma had surgery but no neoadjuvant therapy. The repertoire was sequenced with immunoSEQ multiplex PCR; TCRdb's copy has only in-frame clones and lacks some. The sample consists of approximately 97,000 clones, 90% to 95% of them appearing once. The sequencing sample was made of PBMCs. These receptors originate from a human donor with pancreatic ductal adenocarcinoma.

The J gene is TRBJ2-7, the V gene TRBV29-1; D perhaps matches TRBD1 (6 bases). V was cut by 4 bases and J by 9 bases, with 16 bases left in between. Germline values: CDR1 SQVTM, CDR2 ANQGSEA. CDR3 size: 12 residues. The CDR3 here is CSVVMGARTQYF. CDR3 in DNA: TGCAGCGTTGTGATGGGGGCGCGTACGCAGTACTTC.

The chain couples TRBV19 to TRBJ2-5, with D tentatively TRBD2 (6 bases). V lost 6 bases and J lost 2, with 16 bases in between. CDR3 length equals 15 residues. Per germline, CDR1 LNHDA and CDR2 SQIVND (reference sequence). CDR3 coding DNA: TGTGCCAGTAGCGCCCTCGGGGCGGGACAAGAGACCCAGTACTTC. This encodes CASSALGAGQETQYF.

The chain employs TRBV18 and TRBJ2-3, with D perhaps matching TRBD2 (6 bases). This CDR3 comprises 16 residues. With 3 bases removed from V and 2 bases from J, the gap between germline ends came to 15 bases. In germline, CDR1 is KGHSH, CDR2 LQKENI. In nucleotides, the CDR3 is TGTGCCAGCTCACCCACTATGCGGGGAAACACAGATACGCAGTATTTT. It specifies CASSPTMRGNTDTQYF.

The chain couples TRBV27 to TRBJ2-7; D is possibly TRBD2 (5 bases). V was cut by 2 bases and J by 1 base, with 12 bases left in between. The CDR3 has 15 amino acids. Germline lookup yields CDR1 MNHEY and CDR2 SMNVEV (reference sequence). Written as DNA, the CDR3 is TGTGCCAGCAGTTTAGGTCGGGGTCGATCCTACGAGCAGTACTTC. Translated, it gives CASSLGRGRSYEQYF.

The chain has TRBV5-1 and TRBJ2-7; TRBD1 matches at 7 bases. With V trimmed by 4 bases and J by 4 bases, 11 bases remained unmatched. The germline V gene encodes CDR1 SGHRS and CDR2 YFSETQ. The CDR3 spans 15 residues. CDR3 DNA sequence: TGCGCCAGCAGCAAAAACCGGGACAGTTGGTACGAGCAGTACTTC. Amino acids: CASSKNRDSWYEQYF. The whole variable domain, remainder taken from reference TRBV5-1 and TRBJ2-7, is KAGVTQTPRYLIKTRGQQVTLSCSPISGHRSVSWYQQTPGQGLQFLFEYFSETQRNKGNFPGRFSGRQFSNSRSEMNVSTLELGDSALYLCASSKNRDSWYEQYFGPGTRLTVT.

This clone was recorded only once. CDR3: CASSLALVTGEAFF. CDR3 DNA sequence: TGCGCCAGCAGCTTGGCTCTGGTGACAGGTGAAGCTTTCTTT. The chain couples TRBV5-1 to TRBJ1-1; the D gene is possibly TRBD1 (6 bases). The germline CDR1 and CDR2 sequences are SGHRS and YFSETQ. This CDR3 contains 14 residues. V was shortened by 0 bases and J by 7 bases, with 13 bases between the two germline ends.

The V and J genes are TRBV29-1 and TRBJ1-5, with TRBD1 as a possible D gene (6 bases). In germline, CDR1 is SQVTM, CDR2 ANQGSEA. The CDR3 consists of 14 residues. V was cut by 3 bases and J by 3 bases, with 12 bases left in between. Here the CDR3 reads CSVEIAGVNQPQHF. Written as DNA, the CDR3 is TGCAGCGTTGAGATAGCAGGGGTCAATCAGCCCCAGCATTTT.

The rearrangement uses TRBV7-8 and TRBJ1-2; D gene unclear. V gave up 3 bases and J gave up 2 bases, with 7 bases separating them. Germline values: CDR1 SGHVS, CDR2 FQNEAQ. The CDR3 totals 13 residues. The CDR3 DNA reads as TGTGCCAGCAGCTTGCCAGAAAACTATGGCTACACCTTC. Amino acids: CASSLPENYGYTF.

The chain is built from TRBV18 and TRBJ2-1; 9 bases agree with TRBD2. The V segment lost 2 bases and the J segment 8 bases; nucleotides outside the gene matches: 10. CDR3 length equals 16 residues. Looked up from germline, CDR1 is KGHSH and CDR2 is LQKENI. CDR3 in amino acids: CASSPFDVGGGDEQFF. CDR3 in DNA: TGTGCCAGCTCACCATTCGATGTGGGCGGGGGGGATGAGCAGTTCTTC.

This clone is a singleton in its sample. The rearrangement joins TRBV9 to TRBJ2-5; tentatively, D is TRBD1 (5 bases). The V end lost 3 bases, the J end lost 1 base, and 7 bases lay between the germline ends. This CDR3 spans 13 amino acids. The V gene's germline CDR1 is SGDLS and CDR2 YYNGEE. The CDR3 sequence: CASSGGFQETQYF. CDR3 coding DNA: TGTGCCAGCAGCGGGGGCTTCCAAGAGACCCAGTACTTC.

The rearrangement links TRBV5-4 to TRBJ2-1; 11 bases are shared with TRBD2. Germline-derived CDR1 and CDR2 are SGHNT and YYREEE (reference sequence). The CDR3 contains 15 residues. Trimming at V came to 2 bases and at J to 9 bases, leaving 7 bases not matched to a gene. The CDR3 protein is CASSFDSGRAGEQFF. The CDR3 coding sequence is TGTGCCAGCAGCTTTGATAGCGGGAGGGCCGGTGAGCAGTTCTTC. The full variable domain, rest sourced from reference TRBV5-4 and TRBJ2-1, is ETGVTQSPTHLIKTRGQQVTLRCSSQSGHNTVSWYQQALGQGPQFIFQYYREEENGRGNFPPRFSGLQFPNYSSELNVNALELDDSALYLCASSFDSGRAGEQFFGPGTRLTVL.

The chain couples TRBV27 to TRBJ2-1; 8 positions agree with TRBD2. The V gene end was trimmed by 3 bases and the J gene end by 2 bases; junction bases not matched to a gene: 0. The CDR3 is 14 amino acids. The germline V gene has CDR1 MNHEY and CDR2 SMNVEV (reference sequence). CDR3 residues: CASSFSGAYNEQFF. The DNA of the CDR3 is TGTGCCAGCAGTTTTAGCGGGGCCTACAATGAGCAGTTCTTC.

The genes are TRBV6-1 and TRBJ2-1; 12 positions agree with TRBD1. This CDR3 region has 13 residues. With 11 bases clipped from V and 7 bases from J, the junction kept 6 bases outside the gene matches. CDR1 and CDR2 from the germline V gene are MNHNS and SASEGT. The CDR3 is CALRDRGLNEQFF. The CDR3, as DNA: TGTGCCCTCAGGGACAGGGGGCTGAATGAGCAGTTCTTC.

The chain has TRBV5-1 and TRBJ2-7, with a tentative D call TRBD2 (7 bases). Germline V gene lookup returns CDR1 SGHRS and CDR2 YFSETQ. The length of the CDR3 is 14 residues. Deletions cut 7 bases from V and 3 bases from J, with 17 bases between. Here the CDR3 reads CASAAGANYYEQYF. In nucleotides, the CDR3 is TGCGCCAGCGCGGCGGGGGCTAATTACTACGAGCAGTACTTC.

The chain links TRBV6-6 to TRBJ2-3; TRBD2 is a possible D gene (6 bases). The CDR3 length is 14 residues. Trimming removed 4 bases at V and 3 bases at J, with 11 bases between. From germline, CDR1 is MNHNY and CDR2 SVGAGI (reference sequence). In DNA form, the CDR3 reads TGTGCCAGCAGTTTAACTAGCCTTACAGATACGCAGTATTTT. Translating gives CASSLTSLTDTQYF.

J is TRBJ2-7 and V is TRBV5-4; 8 bases map to TRBD2. J was trimmed by 3 bases and V by 4 bases; bases with no gene match: 6. CDR1 is SGHNT and CDR2 is YYREEE in the germline V gene (reference sequence). This CDR3 spans 14 amino acids. The DNA of the CDR3 is TGTGCCAGCAGCCAGCGGGAGAGGCGCTACGAGCAGTACTTC. Translation: CASSQRERRYEQYF.

The chain joins TRBV10-3 to TRBJ2-3, with D unresolved. V was cut by 3 bases and J by 0 bases, with 7 bases left in between. The CDR3 covers 14 residues. The germline CDR1 and CDR2 sequences are ENHRY and SYGVKD. The CDR3 loop is CAISDDFSTDTQYF. The CDR3 DNA reads as TGTGCCATCAGTGACGACTTTAGCACAGATACGCAGTATTTT.

The J gene is TRBJ1-5, the V gene TRBV6-6; a possible D gene is TRBD1 (5 bases). CDR3 length: 16 residues. V lost 5 bases, J lost 0 bases, and 14 bases lay in between. Germline CDR1 MNHNY, CDR2 SVGAGI (reference sequence). The CDR3 is CASSPPGLYSNQPQHF. The CDR3 region has the DNA TGTGCCAGCAGTCCCCCGGGACTCTATAGCAATCAGCCCCAGCATTTT.

The genes are TRBV18 and TRBJ2-2; 13 bases map to TRBD2. This CDR3 is built from 15 residues. V gave up 6 bases and J gave up 6 bases; unmatched junction bases: 4. Per germline, CDR1 KGHSH and CDR2 LQKENI. CDR3 in amino acids: CASSPGLAGAGELFF. The CDR3, as DNA: TGTGCCAGCTCCCCCGGACTAGCGGGAGCCGGGGAGCTGTTTTTT.

The chain recombines TRBV4-1 with TRBJ2-1, with 8 bases that match TRBD2. Per the germline V gene, CDR1 is MGHRA and CDR2 is YSYEKL. The CDR3 is 16 residues long. After removal of 0 bases from V and 6 bases from J, the junction contained 7 bases not matched to a gene. The CDR3 DNA sequence: TGCGCCAGCAGCCAAGATTTGGGACTAGTTTCCAATGAGCAGTTCTTC. This gives the protein CASSQDLGLVSNEQFF.

The chain couples TRBV15 to TRBJ1-2; TRBD1 is a possible D gene (5 bases). The ends were cut back, 4 bases at V and 4 bases at J, with 13 bases in the middle. This CDR3 is 14 amino acids long. CDR1 is LNHNV and CDR2 is YYDKDF in the germline V gene (reference sequence). The CDR3 reads CATSTDGGGYGYTF. The CDR3 region has the DNA TGTGCCACCAGCACGGACGGGGGAGGCTATGGCTACACCTTC. The full variable domain, in which reference TRBV15 and TRBJ1-2 provide the parts outside the CDR3, is DAMVIQNPRYQVTQFGKPVTLSCSQTLNHNVMYWYQQKSSQAPKLLFHYYDKDFNNEADTPDNFQSRRPNTSFCFLDIRSPGLGDTAMYLCATSTDGGGYGYTFGSGTRLTVV.

CDR3 coding DNA: TGTGCCAGCTTAAACAGGGCAACTAATGAAAAACTGTTTTTT. As protein: CASLNRATNEKLFF. The chain is built from TRBV6-1 and TRBJ1-4; D might be TRBD1 (6 bases). The germline gives CDR1 MNHNS, CDR2 SASEGT. V was shortened by 8 bases and J by 0 bases, with 10 bases between the two germline ends. The CDR3 is 14 amino acids.

CDR3 region: CAWSATSGPYNEQFF. As DNA, the CDR3 is TGTGCCTGGAGCGCGACTAGCGGACCGTACAATGAGCAGTTCTTC. The V and J genes are TRBV30 and TRBJ2-1; 9 bases are a match to TRBD2. Germline V gene lookup returns CDR1 GTSNPN and CDR2 SVGIG (reference sequence). Unmatched junction bases numbered 7, after V lost 3 bases and J lost 4 bases. The CDR3 is 15 amino acids.

This chain links TRBV5-1 with TRBJ2-3; 10 bases align to TRBD1. The CDR3 extends over 16 amino acids. Germline CDR1 reads SGHRS; CDR2 reads YFSETQ. V gave up 2 bases and J gave up 5 bases; unmatched junction bases: 8. The CDR3 loop is CASSLERTGGQDTQYF. In DNA form, the CDR3 reads TGCGCCAGCAGCTTAGAGAGGACAGGGGGTCAAGATACGCAGTATTTT.

The rearrangement links TRBV15 to TRBJ2-7; TRBD1 aligns across 9 bases. CDR3 length equals 14 residues. Per the germline V gene, CDR1 is LNHNV and CDR2 is YYDKDF (reference sequence). V was clipped by 9 bases and J by 2 bases; unmatched bases: 8. CDR3 amino acids: CATRTGTGTYEQYF. In DNA, the CDR3 is TGTGCCACGCGCACCGGGACAGGGACCTACGAGCAGTACTTC.

The gene calls are TRBV5-1 and TRBJ2-2; the match to TRBD2 covers 7 bases. There are 15 residues in the CDR3. V was pared by 1 base and J by 7 bases, with 7 bases of the junction left unmatched. Germline CDR1 SGHRS, CDR2 YFSETQ. The CDR3 reads CASSLTGGVSGELFF. The DNA of the CDR3 is TGCGCCAGCAGCTTGACGGGGGGAGTGAGCGGGGAGCTGTTTTTT.

The chain is built from TRBV29-1 and TRBJ2-3, with 12 bases lining up with TRBD2. Trimming at V came to 7 bases and at J to 0 bases, leaving 2 bases not matched to a gene. CDR1 SQVTM and CDR2 ANQGSEA come from the germline V gene. The CDR3 length is 14 residues. The CDR3 loop reads CSAGTSGSTDTQYF. The CDR3 bases are TGCAGCGCTGGGACTAGCGGGAGCACAGATACGCAGTATTTT.

This chain uses TRBV18 with TRBJ2-5, with a weak D call TRBD2 (5 bases). Germline assignment: CDR1 KGHSH and CDR2 LQKENI. CDR3 length equals 14 residues. V dropped 5 bases and J dropped 3 bases, with 13 bases sitting between them. DNA for the CDR3: TGTGCCAGCTCAGTCTCCGGGATAAAAGAGACCCAGTACTTC. It specifies CASSVSGIKETQYF.

The chain is built from TRBV11-2 and TRBJ2-1; the D gene is possibly TRBD1 (5 bases). Germline assignment: CDR1 SGHAT and CDR2 FQNNGV. V lost 5 bases to trimming and J lost 6 bases, with 8 bases between them. The CDR3 sequence is 12 residues long. CDR3 in amino acids: CASSLRANEQFF. The DNA for the CDR3 is TGTGCCAGCAGCCTCAGGGCCAATGAGCAGTTCTTC.